This TCR beta chain was identified during a study of T cell responses to AZD1222 COVID-19 vaccine. Assay: immunoSEQ multiplex PCR; the TCRdb copy retains only in-frame clones and omits some. The top ten hold 3.5% to 4.5% of the sample, which has about 100,000 clones, around 87% seen once. Trimming shortened V by 5 bases and J by 7 bases, and 12 bases separated the two germline ends. The germline CDR1 and CDR2 sequences are SGHVS and FQNEAQ. The length of the CDR3 is 12 residues. The origin of this receptor is an adult in good health. The J gene is TRBJ2-7, the V gene TRBV7-8, with D unclear. The source was peripheral blood, collected on day 0 of MenACWY control vaccination. CDR3 loop: CASSPSGPEQYF. The CDR3 DNA is TGTGCCAGCAGCCCTTCGGGCCCTGAGCAGTACTTC.